The 5 T cell receptor beta chains presented below share a single source sample, sequenced in a study of blood T cell repertoires in COVID-19. TCRdb's table, derived via immunoSEQ multiplex PCR, lists solely in-frame clones and lacks some. This sample carries 65,000 to 70,000 clones, roughly three quarters of them seen once, and the ten largest clones take 15% to 20%. The sample was peripheral blood. Source of these receptors: a man aged 55 to 70 with acute or convalescent COVID-19.

The chain links TRBV7-8 to TRBJ1-1; D remains unclear. V lost 3 bases and J lost 2, with 13 bases in between. This CDR3 is 15 amino acids long. Looked up from germline, CDR1 is SGHVS and CDR2 is FQNEAQ. The CDR3 is CASSLAVGFNTEAFF. DNA of the CDR3: TGTGCCAGCAGCTTGGCCGTGGGCTTTAACACTGAAGCTTTCTTT.

This clone occurred once. The chain carries TRBV2 and TRBJ1-2, with 7 bases fitting TRBD1. Germline V gene sequence: CDR1 SNHLY, CDR2 FYNNEI. After removal of 7 bases from V and 7 bases from J, the junction contained 12 bases not matched to a gene. The CDR3 loop spans 14 amino acids. The CDR3 sequence: CASTGAGQSGGYTF. CDR3 DNA sequence: TGTGCCAGCACCGGGGCGGGACAGTCAGGTGGCTACACCTTC.

This clone was seen a single time. The chain employs TRBV3-1 (or the pseudogene TRBV3-2) and TRBJ1-1; D might be TRBD1 (6 bases). The ends were cut back, 6 bases at V and 3 bases at J, with 8 bases in the middle. The CDR3 runs to 12 residues. Per the germline V gene, CDR1 is LGHDT and CDR2 is YNNKEL (reference sequence). The DNA of the CDR3 is TGTGCCAGCAGAGGGGGATACACTGAAGCTTTCTTT. This encodes CASRGGYTEAFF.

The CDR3 DNA is TGTGCCACCAGTGATGACGGGAGGGGAACCGGGGAGCTGTTTTTT. Translated: CATSDDGRGTGELFF. The rearrangement links TRBV24-1 to TRBJ2-2; 8 positions agree with TRBD2. Germline values: CDR1 KGHDR, CDR2 SFDVKD. After removal of 3 bases from V and 5 bases from J, the junction contained 4 bases not matched to a gene. The CDR3 sequence is 15 residues long.

The rearrangement links TRBV6-2 or TRBV6-3 to TRBJ2-1; 11 positions agree with TRBD2. The CDR3 has 15 residues. The germline V gene has CDR1 MNHEY and CDR2 SVGEGT. V was clipped by 4 bases and J by 4 bases; unmatched bases: 3. The CDR3 loop is CASSFLAGGYNEQFF. Written as DNA, the CDR3 is TGTGCCAGCAGTTTCTTAGCGGGGGGGTACAATGAGCAGTTCTTC.